These T cell receptor beta chains were read from a single sample in a study of blood T cell repertoires in COVID-19. Data came from immunoSEQ multiplex PCR; TCRdb stores just in-frame clones and leaves some out. The table shows 250,000 or so clones, with approximately 84% occurring only once. The sequenced sample was peripheral blood. The receptors come from a woman older than 75 with acute or convalescent COVID-19. CDR3s include the opening cysteine and the closing phenylalanine or tryptophan. Fields, in order: D gene, clone size, J gene, V gene, CDR3 DNA, CDR3 protein. D genes are given only for firm matches. For some rows the clone size is stated as once, few or many, or as a class when expanded; others skip it.

- | - | TRBJ1-2 | TRBV5-6 | TGTGCCAGCAGCTTGGGGCAGGGAAGCTATGGCTACACCTTC | CASSLGQGSYGYTF
TRBD1 | - | TRBJ2-5 | TRBV18 | TGTGCCAGCTCACCGAAGTGGACAGGACAAGAGACCCAGTACTTC | CASSPKWTGQETQYF
TRBD1 | - | TRBJ1-2 | TRBV29-1 | TGCAGCGTTTCCGACAGGGGGCACTATGGCTACACCTTC | CSVSDRGHYGYTF
TRBD2 | - | TRBJ2-5 | TRBV5-4 | TGTGCCAGCAGCTCCCCAGCGGGGAAAGAGACCCAGTACTTC | CASSSPAGKETQYF
- | - | TRBJ2-1 | TRBV2 | TGTGCCAGCAGTTACAGCTACAATGAGCAGTTCTTC | CASSYSYNEQFF
- | - | TRBJ1-6 | TRBV24-1 | TGTGCCACCAGTGGCGAACCCCGAAATTCACCCCTCCACTTT | CATSGEPRNSPLHF
- | few | TRBJ2-7 | TRBV11-2 | TGTGCCAGCTCGAGGTCCTACGAGCAGTACTTC | CASSRSYEQYF
- | - | TRBJ1-1 | TRBV5-5 | TGTGCCAGCAGCCCGTCGACAGTGAACACTGAAGCTTTCTTT | CASSPSTVNTEAFF
- | - | TRBJ2-5 | TRBV6-6 | TGTGCCAGCAGTTCCCAGGCACAAGAGACCCAGTACTTC | CASSSQAQETQYF
- | - | TRBJ1-1 | TRBV5-1 | TGCGCCAGCAGCTTGTACGGGGGTTACACTGAAGCTTTCTTT | CASSLYGGYTEAFF
TRBD1 | - | TRBJ1-6 | TRBV5-6 | TGTGCCAGCAGCTTGAACAGGGGTGGTTCACCCCTCCACTTT | CASSLNRGGSPLHF
TRBD1 | - | TRBJ1-5 | TRBV28 | TGTGCCAGCAGTTCCACAGGGGGCGCGCGGGATCAGCCCCAGCATTTT | CASSSTGGARDQPQHF
TRBD1 | - | TRBJ2-3 | TRBV6-2/TRBV6-3 | TGTGCCAGCAGTCGACAGGGCTGGGGCACAGATACGCAGTATTTT | CASSRQGWGTDTQYF
- | - | TRBJ1-4 | TRBV6-2/TRBV6-3 | TGTGCCAGCAGTACTGTAGGGGCCGAAAATGAAAAACTGTTTTTT | CASSTVGAENEKLFF
- | - | TRBJ1-6 | TRBV6-5 | TGTGCCAGCAGTTATGAGGCGAGCTCCTATAATTCACCCCTCCACTTT | CASSYEASSYNSPLHF
- | - | TRBJ1-5 | TRBV29-1 | TGCAGCGTTGCAGGGCTGGTTAATCAGCCCCAGCATTTT | CSVAGLVNQPQHF
TRBD2 | - | TRBJ2-7 | TRBV7-6 | TGTGCCAGCAGCATTCGGACTAGCGCCTACGAGCAGTACTTC | CASSIRTSAYEQYF
TRBD1 | - | TRBJ2-7 | TRBV7-6 | TGTGCCAGCAGCAAGACCGGGACAGGATTCCTCAAGCAGTACTTC | CASSKTGTGFLKQYF
TRBD2 | once | TRBJ2-7 | TRBV7-8 | TGTGCCAGCAGCTCTCTAGCGGGGGGGCTTTACGAGCAGTACTTC | CASSSLAGGLYEQYF
- | - | TRBJ1-1 | TRBV7-9 | TGTGCCAGCAAGGTTTCGGGGGATATGAACACTGAAGCTTTCTTT | CASKVSGDMNTEAFF
TRBD1 | - | TRBJ2-1 | TRBV6-6 | TGTGCCAGCAGTTACGCGATCGGGACAGGGGTTTCAGTCTTC | CASSYAIGTGVSVF
TRBD2 | - | TRBJ2-5 | TRBV19 | TGTGCCAGTAGTACAACCGGGACTAGCGGGGGAGGTATCCAGTACTTC | CASSTTGTSGGGIQYF
- | - | TRBJ1-1 | TRBV27 | TGTGCCAGCAGTTTGGGAGCGAGCACTGAAGCTTTCTTT | CASSLGASTEAFF
- | - | TRBJ2-1 | TRBV20-1 | TGCAGTGCTAGTTTTCCCCAGGGGAAAGAGCAGTTCTTC | CSASFPQGKEQFF
- | - | TRBJ2-7 | TRBV28 | TGTGCCAGCAGTCTCACTACCCCGTCCTACGAGCAGTACTTC | CASSLTTPSYEQYF
- | once | TRBJ2-7 | TRBV7-2 | TGTGCCAGCAGCCCCCGGGGTGCGCCACACTACGAGCAGTACTTC | CASSPRGAPHYEQYF
- | - | TRBJ2-3 | TRBV6-5 | TGTGCCAGCAGCACCACCACTCCAGATACGCAGTATTTT | CASSTTTPDTQYF
- | - | TRBJ2-7 | TRBV5-5 | TGTGCCAGCAGCTTAAGGCCCTCCGACAGTCGAACCTACGAGCAGTACTTC | CASSLRPSDSRTYEQYF
- | - | TRBJ1-2 | TRBV14 | TGTGCCAGCAGCCAAGATCAGGGGCGCGGCTACACCTTC | CASSQDQGRGYTF
- | - | TRBJ1-3 | TRBV30 | TGTGCCTGGAATCGGTTTGGAAACACCATATATTTT | CAWNRFGNTIYF
TRBD1 | few | TRBJ1-4 | TRBV6-6 | TGTGCCAGCAGCCGAATTCCACCTCAGACAGGGCTTAATGAAAAACTGTTTTTT | CASSRIPPQTGLNEKLFF
TRBD1 | - | TRBJ1-1 | TRBV7-9 | TGTGCCAGCAGCTCTCGACAGGGCGTCAACACTGAAGCTTTCTTT | CASSSRQGVNTEAFF
- | - | TRBJ2-2 | TRBV11-2 | TGTGCCAGCAGCTTAGTGACACTAGAGTCCGGGGAGCTGTTTTTT | CASSLVTLESGELFF
- | - | TRBJ2-7 | TRBV5-1 | TGCGCCAGCAGCCCGCCGAGGGTCCCGAGCTACGAGCAGTACTTC | CASSPPRVPSYEQYF
TRBD1 | once | TRBJ2-3 | TRBV7-2 | TGTGCCAGCAGCTTAGGAGGACAGGGCACAGATACGCAGTATTTT | CASSLGGQGTDTQYF
- | once | TRBJ1-6 | TRBV7-6 | TGTGCCAGCAGCCGTGTCCCCGGCTCCTATAATTCACCCCTCCACTTT | CASSRVPGSYNSPLHF
- | - | TRBJ2-3 | TRBV30 | TGTGCCTGGAGTCCAGACCTCACTCTCTACGGGGGGTATTTT | CAWSPDLTLYGGYF
TRBD2 | - | TRBJ2-7 | TRBV7-2 | TGTGCCAGCAGGCGGGGGGGTCAAGACTACGAGCAGTACTTC | CASRRGGQDYEQYF
TRBD2 | - | TRBJ2-7 | TRBV11-2 | TGTGCCAGCAGCTTAGATTCTACTAGCGGGCTTTCCTACGAGCAGTACTTC | CASSLDSTSGLSYEQYF